This TCR beta chain stems from a study of neurological immune-mediated disorders. Study-wide findings and caveats: HTLV-1-associated myelopathy had the most TCR clonal expansion, whereas multiple sclerosis had the least (lower than in healthy controls). Sharing of CDR3 amino acid sequences among expanded clones across subjects was absent, suggesting private repertoires in all groups.

Libraries used 2 million unsorted PBMCs kept frozen in RNAlater. The CDR3 covers 13 residues. Germline V lookup: CDR1 KGHSH, CDR2 LQKENI. V was trimmed by 3 bases and J by 4 bases, leaving 9 bases between them. Remarks on this clonotype: The antigen remains unidentified.

Template-switch 5'RACE cDNA synthesis added a 10-nucleotide unique molecular identifier. A single record per CDR3 protein comes from TCRdb applying MiXCR to the 5' RACE reads. The table has approximately 32,000 distinct CDR3 sequences, roughly 14% seen once; the top ten hold 25% to 35%. This TCR was sampled from a man aged 65-85 years in good health. Sequencing used PBMCs. The chain links TRBV18 to TRBJ1-1; D might be TRBD1 (5 bases). CDR3 region: CASSPWGFTEAFF. The CDR3 nucleotides are TGTGCCAGCTCACCCTGGGGGTTCACTGAAGCTTTCTTT.